These 2 T cell receptor beta chains came from one sample sequenced in a study of T cells in Graves' hyperthyroidism and ophthalmopathy. RNA transcripts served as the template for amplifying TCR beta CDR3 regions. The study used the HTBI primer set for a first-round RT-PCR of the TCR CDR3. TCRdb re-called the multiplex PCR reads with MiXCR, one entry per CDR3 protein. The sample lists hundreds of thousands of distinct CDR3 sequences, 38% occurring once. Sequencing was done on a sample of blood. The receptors shown here come from a man aged 18-30 years with Graves' hyperthyroidism.

This clonotype was detected a few times. This chain links TRBV20-1 with TRBJ2-7, with D maybe TRBD1 (6 bases). The CDR3 runs to 13 residues. The germline V gene has CDR1 DFQATT and CDR2 SNEGSKA (reference sequence). V dropped 3 bases and J dropped 7 bases, with 16 bases sitting between them. The CDR3 nucleotides are TGCAGTGCTAGCATAACAGGGCTGGGGGAGCAGTACTTC. Protein product: CSASITGLGEQYF.

This clonotype was seen at least ten times. Compared with germline, one end of the junction differs, possibly owing to a read error. The chain joins TRBV2 to TRBJ2-7; D is perhaps TRBD1 or TRBD2 (5 bases each). CDR3 size: 13 residues. Germline CDR1 SNHLY, CDR2 FYNNEI. This chain's CDR3 is CASSEDRTSEPYF. As DNA, the CDR3 is TGTGCCAGCAGTGAAGACAGGACTTCAGAGCCGTACTTC.